This T cell receptor beta chain was found in a study of T-cell reconstitution after alpha-beta-depleted transplantation in children. Unique molecular identifiers were used to barcode this TCRbeta library. Using its own MiXCR run on the PCR reads, TCRdb lists one record per CDR3 protein. The sample shows approximately 170,000 distinct CDR3 sequences, roughly 11% of them seen only once. Study-level points and caveats: Reports say that about two months after transplant, the alpha-beta T cells came out of several hundred graft clones that had expanded. Newly made T cells mostly supplied T-cell counts and diversity one year after transplant. Several patients had high TCRbeta diversity at day 60; it came from surviving recipient T cells and thymic progenitors.

In this sample, this clonotype turned up many times. Its antigen remains unidentified. The CDR3 extends over 11 amino acids. The germline V and J ends were trimmed by 3 bases and 8 bases, with 4 bases remaining between them. Germline V gene sequence: CDR1 KGHDR, CDR2 SFDVKD. The receptor was derived from a boy between 2 and 10 years old with acute myeloid leukemia, due to receive a stem cell transplant. The V and J genes are TRBV24-1 and TRBJ2-1, with no clear D. The sequenced sample was PBMCs, obtained before TCRalphabeta/CD19-depleted stem cell transplant. CDR3 loop: CATSDQHEQFF. The CDR3 bases are TGTGCCACCAGTGATCAGCATGAGCAGTTCTTC.